This T cell receptor beta chain is drawn from a study of TIL therapy for anti-PD-1-resistant metastatic lung cancer. CDR3 size: 14 residues. CDR1 SGHRS and CDR2 YFSETQ come from the germline V gene. V dropped 4 bases and J dropped 4; count of bases not matched to a gene: 4. Sequencing used immunoSEQ v3. Some clones are missing from TCRdb's copy, which holds only in-frame ones; the method was immunoSEQ multiplex PCR. Altogether approximately 12,000 clones are present, about 80% being singletons, with the ten largest covering over 9.5%. Time point reported: pre-treatment sample, taken before nivolumab and TIL therapy.

The chain links TRBV5-1 to TRBJ1-1; 10 nucleotides agree with TRBD1. This TCR was recovered from a person aged 25-79 years with non-small cell lung cancer. The starting material was blood, obtained at baseline. The CDR3 protein is CASSTGDRGTEAFF. CDR3 nucleotides: TGCGCCAGCAGCACAGGGGACAGGGGCACTGAAGCTTTCTTT.